One and the same sample provided the 2 T cell receptor beta chains below, sequenced in a study of T cell clonotyping in hematopoietic cell transplantation. Measured with immunoSEQ multiplex PCR; TCRdb has only the in-frame clones, and not every one. The repertoire holds roughly 13,000 clones, with less than 80% as singletons. The sequenced sample was PBMCs. These receptors all come from a human donor who either received an allogeneic hematopoietic cell transplant for a myeloid malignancy or was a related donor (not recorded which). Some clones in this sample may be carry-over from other donors' samples.

The chain joins TRBV4-2 to TRBJ1-6, with D maybe TRBD1 (5 bases). Per germline, CDR1 LGHNA and CDR2 YNFKEQ. With 0 bases removed from V and 3 bases from J, the gap between germline ends came to 18 bases. There are 19 residues in the CDR3. CDR3 DNA sequence: TGTGCCAGCAGCCAAGACGGGGGATCAAGGGGCAGCTATAATTCACCCCTCCACTTT. It is translated as CASSQDGGSRGSYNSPLHF.

This chain uses TRBV25-1 with TRBJ2-7; D possibly uses TRBD1 or TRBD2 (5 bases each). Germline assignment: CDR1 MGHDK and CDR2 SYGVNS. Trimming stripped 1 base from V and 5 bases from J, with 12 bases between. The CDR3 runs to 14 residues. The CDR3 nucleotides are TGTGCCAGCAGTGAATTGGGGCTAGCCAACGAGCAGTACTTC. Translated, it gives CASSELGLANEQYF.